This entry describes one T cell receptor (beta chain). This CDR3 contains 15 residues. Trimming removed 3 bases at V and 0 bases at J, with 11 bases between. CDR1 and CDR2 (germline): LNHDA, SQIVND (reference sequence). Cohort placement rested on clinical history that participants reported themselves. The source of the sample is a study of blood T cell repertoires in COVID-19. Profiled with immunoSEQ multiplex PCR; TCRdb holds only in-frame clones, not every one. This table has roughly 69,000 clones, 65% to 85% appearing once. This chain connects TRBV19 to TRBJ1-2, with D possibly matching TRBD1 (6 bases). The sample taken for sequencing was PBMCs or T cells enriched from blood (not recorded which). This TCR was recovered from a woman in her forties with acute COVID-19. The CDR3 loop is CASSIHRDANYGYTF. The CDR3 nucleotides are TGTGCCAGTAGTATTCACAGGGATGCTAACTATGGCTACACCTTC.